The present T cell receptor (beta chain) was sequenced within a study of T cell clonality in common variable immunodeficiency. Data came from immunoSEQ multiplex PCR; TCRdb stores just in-frame clones and leaves some out. The sample holds some 28,000 clones, and no clone turns up only once. Study-wide findings and caveats: Compared with healthy controls, CVID subjects showed increased TCRbeta clonality, mostly in about a third. Shared TCRbeta clones were fewer between CVID subjects than controls.

This clone was counted ten times or more. Antigen: not known. Sequenced sample: peripheral blood mononuclear cells. The receptor's source is a person aged 18 to 75 in good health.

The sequenced CDR3 bases are TGTGCCAGCAGCTTTAGCGGGGGGAGCGAG. Its translation is CASSFSGGSE. The entire CDR3 is CASSFSGGSEQYF. This chain links TRBV5-6 with TRBJ2-7; 10 nucleotides align to TRBD2. The read ends 3 residues before the CDR3 terminus; that terminus is restored from the germline J gene. Germline V gene lookup returns CDR1 SGHDT and CDR2 YYEEEE. J gave up 6 bases and V 2 bases, and 2 bases lay outside the gene matches. The CDR3 spans 13 residues.